The count of the clone carrying this T cell receptor beta chain is one. This CDR3 region has 16 residues. J gave up 2 bases and V 3 bases, and 4 bases lay outside the gene matches. Germline V gives CDR1 SGHTA, CDR2 FQGTGA. The data stem from a study of blood T cell repertoires in COVID-19. For the study at large: COVID-19 samples, acute and convalescent, were from the United States, Italy and Spain. Sources were T cells, B-cell-depleted T cells, or PBMCs; the material itself was cDNA or gDNA.

The data were produced by immunoSEQ multiplex PCR, yet TCRdb's version contains in-frame clones alone and is incomplete. The table has 40,000 or so clones, roughly 90% seen once. The source of this sequence is a human donor in a cohort sampled during active COVID-19. This chain links TRBV7-3 with TRBJ2-2, with 9 positions matching TRBD2. The sequencing input was peripheral blood. For the CDR3, the DNA is TGTGCCAGCAGCTTTCAAGCGGGAGGAAACACCGGGGAGCTGTTTTTT. This sequence encodes CASSFQAGGNTGELFF.